The next 6 T cell receptor beta chains were all read from a single sample in a study of CD8 T cells in Susac syndrome. cDNA came from roughly 0.53 to 1 ug RNA primed by random hexamers. A single record per CDR3 protein comes from TCRdb applying MiXCR to the immunoSEQ multiplex PCR reads. The top ten hold 0.075% to 0.09% of the sample, which has 140,000 or so distinct CDR3 sequences, roughly 95% seen once. Sequenced input: CD4+ T cells from PBMCs. The source of these receptors is a human donor in good health.

The chain is built from TRBV20-1 and TRBJ2-7; a possible D gene is TRBD2 (6 bases). V shed 6 bases and J shed 3 bases, with 18 bases lying between them. The CDR3 loop spans 14 amino acids. Germline-derived CDR1 and CDR2 are DFQATT and SNEGSKA (reference sequence). CDR3 coding DNA: TGCAGTGCCCACGGTCAGGGAGGAGTCTACGAGCAGTACTTC. It codes for CSAHGQGGVYEQYF.

V gene TRBV6-5 combines with J gene TRBJ2-1; maybe TRBD2 (5 bases). The V gene's germline CDR1 is MNHEY and CDR2 SVGAGI. This CDR3 contains 13 residues. Trimming stripped 6 bases from V and 7 bases from J, with 13 bases between. CDR3 residues: CASREQRRNEQFF. The DNA of the CDR3 is TGTGCCAGCAGGGAACAGAGGAGGAATGAGCAGTTCTTC.

V is TRBV3-1 and J is TRBJ2-7, with D perhaps given as TRBD1 or TRBD2 (5 bases each). Germline values: CDR1 LGHDT, CDR2 YNNKEL (reference sequence). Trimming left V 1 base short and J 6 bases short, with 10 bases between. The CDR3 covers 13 residues. The CDR3 loop reads CASSQGVRGEQYF. CDR3 nucleotide sequence: TGTGCCAGCAGCCAAGGTGTGAGGGGCGAGCAGTACTTC.

The chain combines TRBV7-8 with TRBJ2-7, with D possibly TRBD1 on 6 matching bases. The CDR3 is 13 residues long. Germline values: CDR1 SGHVS, CDR2 FQNEAQ. V was cut by 5 bases and J by 3 bases, with 11 bases left in between. CDR3 protein: CASSKGGFYEQYF. CDR3 coding DNA: TGTGCCAGCAGCAAAGGGGGTTTCTACGAGCAGTACTTC.

V gene TRBV6-5 combines with J gene TRBJ1-1; D ambiguous. The CDR3 loop spans 13 amino acids. Trimming cost V 2 bases and J 5 bases, with 9 bases left between them. Germline assignment: CDR1 MNHEY and CDR2 SVGAGI. DNA of the CDR3: TGTGCCAGCAGTTACCGTTCGGGGACTGAAGCTTTCTTT. This sequence encodes CASSYRSGTEAFF.

The chain is built from TRBV7-3 and TRBJ2-5; 9 bases are a match to TRBD2. The germline CDR1 and CDR2 sequences are SGHTA and FQGTGA. The CDR3 is 17 amino acids. V was pared by 5 bases and J by 6 bases, with 16 bases of the junction left unmatched. The CDR3 sequence: CASSPFAPSGEVKTQYF. CDR3 nucleotides: TGTGCCAGCAGCCCCTTCGCCCCTAGCGGGGAGGTAAAGACCCAGTACTTC.